The clone carrying this T cell receptor (beta chain) was counted a single time. The antigen remains undetermined. The protocol was immunoSEQ multiplex PCR, while the TCRdb copy is restricted to in-frame clones and leaves out a portion. Altogether 75,000 to 100,000 clones are present, over 75% being singletons, with the ten largest covering 2.8%. Trimming removed 8 bases from V and 0 bases from J; junction bases left unmatched: 9. CDR1 and CDR2 (germline): MNHEY, SVGAGI. The CDR3 spans 15 residues. This entry is derived from a study of T cell responses to AZD1222 COVID-19 vaccine. Study results and caveats: Donors, mostly white British, included more females; clonal diversity was possibly underestimated.

Sequencing was performed on peripheral blood, taken on day 0 of AZD1222 vaccination. This rearrangement joins TRBV6-5 to TRBJ1-2; TRBD1 aligns across 7 bases. This clonotype originated in an adult in good health. The CDR3 nucleotides are TGTGCCAGCCGTTCAAGGACAGGCACTAACTATGGCTACACCTTC. Amino acid sequence: CASRSRTGTNYGYTF.